The sample holds one count of the clone carrying this T cell receptor beta chain. The data were taken from a study of T cell changes during pregnancy in multiple sclerosis. Germline CDR1 reads MDHEN; CDR2 reads SYDVKM. This CDR3 is 14 amino acids long. Trimming took 5 bases from V and 2 from J; bases not matched to a gene: 2. Generated by immunoSEQ multiplex PCR, the TCRdb table keeps only in-frame clones and is missing some. The sample contains around 57,000 clones, around 90% of which appear only once. This sequence was found in a female donor in good health, enrolled as a control in a pregnancy study. This specimen consisted of peripheral blood, obtained in the third trimester of pregnancy. The gene calls are TRBV28 and TRBJ2-7; TRBD2 agrees at 11 bases. CDR3 sequence: CASSLTSGTYEQYF. The CDR3 DNA sequence: TGTGCCAGCAGTCTGACTAGCGGGACCTACGAGCAGTACTTC.